Listed here are 10 T cell receptor beta chains from one sample, sequenced in a study of early stage breast cancer tumors. Sequencing used immunoSEQ multiplex PCR; TCRdb keeps in-frame clones, though not all of them. The data hold 45,000 to 60,000 clones, with around nine tenths observed a single time. Sequencing used blood. The receptors stem from a person between 70 and 80 years old with breast cancer.

V and J are TRBV5-1 and TRBJ2-5, with TRBD2 matching 10 bases. The CDR3 has 15 amino acids. V lost 2 bases to trimming and J lost 4 bases; unmatched junction nucleotides: 5. CDR1 SGHRS and CDR2 YFSETQ come from the germline V gene. The CDR3 protein is CASSFIAGGGETQYF. The CDR3 DNA reads as TGCGCCAGCAGCTTCATAGCGGGGGGAGGAGAGACCCAGTACTTC.

The chain carries TRBV9 and TRBJ1-4, with D possibly TRBD1 on 6 matching bases. Per the germline V gene, CDR1 is SGDLS and CDR2 is YYNGEE. The V end was cut by 4 bases, the J end by 7 bases, with 11 bases between. This CDR3 is 13 amino acids long. CDR3 region: CASSPGGSEKLFF. The CDR3 region has the DNA TGTGCCAGCAGCCCTGGGGGCTCTGAAAAACTGTTTTTT.

V gene TRBV5-1 combines with J gene TRBJ2-7; 9 bases agree with TRBD1. From germline, CDR1 is SGHRS and CDR2 YFSETQ. This CDR3 spans 12 amino acids. Trimming cost V 3 bases and J 7 bases; bases outside gene matches: 2. This chain's CDR3 is CASSWTGEEQYF. The CDR3 DNA follows: TGCGCCAGCAGCTGGACAGGGGAAGAGCAGTACTTC.

The J gene is TRBJ2-1, the V gene TRBV5-6; tentative D call: TRBD2 (6 bases). In germline, CDR1 is SGHDT, CDR2 YYEEEE. Between the trimmed V and J ends, which lost 6 bases and 0 bases, there was a span of 13 bases. This CDR3 comprises 15 residues. In nucleotides, the CDR3 is TGTGCCAGCACCCTTGGAGGGGTCTCCTACAATGAGCAGTTCTTC. This encodes CASTLGGVSYNEQFF. Combining the CDR3 with reference TRBV5-6 and TRBJ2-1 gives the whole variable domain DAGVTQSPTHLIKTRGQQVTLRCSPKSGHDTVSWYQQALGQGPQFIFQYYEEEERQRGNFPDRFSGHQFPNYSSELNVNALLLGDSALYLCASTLGGVSYNEQFFGPGTRLTVL.

This chain uses TRBV7-2 with TRBJ2-1, with D maybe TRBD2 (7 bases). CDR3 length: 15 residues. Germline values: CDR1 SGHTA, CDR2 FQGNSA. Trimming stripped 0 bases from V and 4 bases from J, with 10 bases between. The CDR3 loop is CASSLAGGPYNEQFF. CDR3 sequence (DNA): TGTGCCAGCAGCTTAGCGGGGGGGCCTTACAATGAGCAGTTCTTC.

The count of this clone is one. The chain joins TRBV6-1 to TRBJ2-7, with D unresolved. There are 12 residues in the CDR3. Germline assignment: CDR1 MNHNS and CDR2 SASEGT. Trimming pared 7 bases from V and 7 bases from J, leaving 14 bases between. The CDR3 here is CASNNPSKEQYF. In nucleotides, the CDR3 is TGTGCCAGCAATAATCCGTCTAAGGAGCAGTACTTC.

This sequence joins TRBV11-2 and TRBJ2-7, with TRBD2 matching over 8 bases. V trimming: 1 base; J trimming: 2 bases; junction bases outside the gene matches: 4. Looked up from germline, CDR1 is SGHAT and CDR2 is FQNNGV. CDR3 length: 15 amino acids. The CDR3 DNA sequence: TGTGCCAGCAGCTTAGGGCGGGGGGCCCCCTACGAGCAGTACTTC. Residues: CASSLGRGAPYEQYF.

In nucleotides, the CDR3 is TGTGCCACCAGCAGGGGACAGGGGGGACTTTGGGCTTTCTTT. It is translated as CATSRGQGGLWAFF. V is TRBV15 and J is TRBJ1-1; 11 positions agree with TRBD1. The CDR3 contains 14 residues. V shed 3 bases and J 11 bases; nucleotides not matched to a gene: 8. Germline CDR1 and CDR2: LNHNV and YYDKDF (reference sequence).

The V call is TRBV11-2, the J call TRBJ2-4; D is perhaps TRBD1 (6 bases). In germline, CDR1 is SGHAT, CDR2 FQNNGV. V shed 5 bases and J shed 0 bases, with 14 bases lying between them. This CDR3 is 16 amino acids long. CDR3 coding DNA: TGTGCCAGCAGCCCCTGGGACATGATAGCCAAAAACATTCAGTACTTC. This translates into CASSPWDMIAKNIQYF.

The rearrangement uses TRBV27 and TRBJ2-7; 11 bases map to TRBD2. The V segment lost 5 bases and the J segment 2 bases; nucleotides outside the gene matches: 5. Per germline, CDR1 MNHEY and CDR2 SMNVEV (reference sequence). This CDR3 comprises 15 residues. Here the CDR3 reads CASSRLAGGTYEQYF. The CDR3 DNA reads as TGTGCCAGCAGTAGATTAGCGGGAGGGACCTACGAGCAGTACTTC.